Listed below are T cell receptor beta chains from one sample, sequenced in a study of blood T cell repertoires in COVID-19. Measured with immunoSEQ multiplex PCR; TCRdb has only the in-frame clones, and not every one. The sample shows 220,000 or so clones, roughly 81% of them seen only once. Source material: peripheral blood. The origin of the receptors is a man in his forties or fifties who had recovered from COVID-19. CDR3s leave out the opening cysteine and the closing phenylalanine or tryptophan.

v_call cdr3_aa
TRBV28 ASSLFGAAVYEQY
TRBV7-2 ASSPTPGGGRHYGYT
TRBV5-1 ASNRLAGSNEQF
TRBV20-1 SASVGGRADEQY
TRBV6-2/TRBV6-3 ASSYPMGTSGRAEQETQY
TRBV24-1 ATSEGTSGRFSTDTQY
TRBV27 ASSLTRSGANVLT
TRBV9 ASSARGQAGNTIY
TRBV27 ASSLKAGLSYEQY
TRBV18 ASSPTAVSGETQY
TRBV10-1 ASSSGNQPQH
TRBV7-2 ASSSKGAGVAGANVLT
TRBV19 ASSIDQGYEQY
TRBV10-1 ASSGTIQETQY
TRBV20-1 SASYTFSPALH
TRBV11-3 ASSPGSSGSTDTQY
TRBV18 ASSISVNTEAF
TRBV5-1 ASSPNLAGETQY
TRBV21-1 ASLGTGGRGRPDTITGELF
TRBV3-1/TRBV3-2 ASSLGHISSYNEQF
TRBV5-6 ASSPWGATNEKLF
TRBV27 ASSWTGDTDTQY
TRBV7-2 ASSRKGTGYEKLF
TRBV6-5 ASSYGSPGNYGYT
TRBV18 ASSPLGQGDYEQY
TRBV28 ASSSAGVSNEKLF
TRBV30 AWSVLSYEQY
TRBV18 ASSPPSSAETQY
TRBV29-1 SVVWQGVNQPQH
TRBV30 AWSHRGRSYEQY
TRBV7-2 ASSLQPGQPYGYT
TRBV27 ASSFRGKETQY
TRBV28 ASSSGGTGDSPLH
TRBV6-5 ASSRRDREHEQY
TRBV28 ASSLSSGAFRGPYEQY
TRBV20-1 SASLGATLPYEQY
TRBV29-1 SLAGPGETQY
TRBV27 ASSLWASPTNYGYT
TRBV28 ASNYGRGLNEQF
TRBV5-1 ASSLVPGGTEAF
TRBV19 ASSKTGPGELF
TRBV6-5 ASSYAGDTEAF
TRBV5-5 ASSFGTGDQPQH
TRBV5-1 ASGDRGLWTGELF
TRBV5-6 ASSYFGLARNEQF
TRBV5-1 ASAQGETQY
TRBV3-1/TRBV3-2 ASSLGGRRETQY
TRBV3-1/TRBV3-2 ASSQPARQGEAF
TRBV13 ASSSDRGHTETQY
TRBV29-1 SVAASGRGDTQY
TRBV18 ASSRIIPRGGGSTDTQY
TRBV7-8 ASSLGTGDNQPQH
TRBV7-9 ASSSRVGGQGTYEQY
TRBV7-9 ASSLGALSSGNTIY
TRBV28 ASSLDQQGASRLEKLF